The 14 T cell receptor beta chains given below trace back to one sample, sequenced in a study of T cells in Graves' hyperthyroidism and ophthalmopathy. There were TCR beta CDR3 regions amplified from RNA transcripts. A set of HTBI primers served as the primers for a first-round RT-PCR of the TCR CDR3. TCRdb ran MiXCR on the multiplex PCR reads and lists one entry per CDR3 protein. The data show about 270,000 distinct CDR3 sequences, approximately 23% seen once. Sequenced: blood. These receptors were collected from a man younger than 45 with Graves' ophthalmopathy.

The chain carries TRBV2 and TRBJ2-1; 9 bases are shared with TRBD2. The germline gives CDR1 SNHLY, CDR2 FYNNEI. V trimming: 6 bases; J trimming: 5 bases; junction bases outside the gene matches: 5. CDR3 length: 14 amino acids. CDR3: CASRGWTSDNEQFF. For the CDR3, the DNA is TGTGCCAGCAGAGGTTGGACTAGCGACAATGAGCAGTTCTTC.

The V call is TRBV2, the J call TRBJ1-5, with 9 positions matching TRBD1. There are 15 residues in the CDR3. Germline assignment: CDR1 SNHLY and CDR2 FYNNEI. The J segment lost 2 bases and the V segment lost 6 bases, leaving 5 bases of the junction unmatched. The CDR3 loop reads CASRERTGGNQPQHF. The CDR3, as DNA: TGTGCCAGCAGGGAGCGGACAGGGGGCAATCAGCCCCAGCATTTT. Full variable domain (missing parts from reference TRBV2 and TRBJ1-5): EPEVTQTPSHQVTQMGQEVILRCVPISNHLYFYWYRQILGQKVEFLVSFYNNEISEKSEIFDDQFSVERPDGSNFTLKIRSTKLEDSAMYFCASRERTGGNQPQHFGDGTRLSIL.

This clonotype was counted only a few times. The CDR3 spells CATTGGGDTQYF. CDR3 nucleotides: TGTGCCACCACGGGGGGCGGGGATACGCAGTATTTT. The V and J genes are TRBV12-3 or TRBV12-4 and TRBJ2-3, with a weak D call TRBD2 (7 bases). Trimming left V 10 bases short and J 6 bases short, with 14 bases between. This CDR3 contains 12 residues.

V gene TRBV5-1 combines with J gene TRBJ1-2; TRBD1 matches at 9 bases. V was pared by 4 bases and J by 5 bases, with 12 bases of the junction left unmatched. CDR3 size: 16 residues. Germline assignment: CDR1 SGHRS and CDR2 YFSETQ. The CDR3 spells CASSTWTGEEGYGYTF. CDR3 nucleotide sequence: TGCGCCAGCAGCACGTGGACAGGGGAAGAGGGGTATGGCTACACCTTC.

This clonotype was observed many times. This chain connects TRBV11-1 to TRBJ2-5; no reliable D call. CDR3 length: 13 residues. The germline V gene has CDR1 SGHAT and CDR2 FQDESV (reference sequence). Trimming cost V 8 bases and J 4 bases, with 14 bases left between them. The CDR3 is CASQPSIRETQYF. The CDR3 bases are TGTGCCAGCCAGCCCTCTATTAGAGAGACCCAGTACTTC.

As for this clonotype: A much bigger clone sits one base away, suggesting this may be a read error. This sequence joins TRBV9 and TRBJ2-7; D is ambiguous. V was clipped by 4 bases and J by 6 bases, with 17 bases between them. The CDR3 sequence is 14 residues long. Germline V gene lookup returns CDR1 SGDLS and CDR2 YYNGEE. DNA for the CDR3: TGTGCCAGCAGCTTGGGGATCCGCCTTATCGAGCAGTACTTC. It yields the protein CASSLGIRLIEQYF.

This clonotype has just a few counts. CDR3 loop: CASSLATGETQYF. DNA for the CDR3: TGCGCCAGCAGCTTGGCCACGGGTGAGACCCAGTACTTC. V usage is TRBV5-1 and J usage is TRBJ2-5; D gene uncertain. V lost 0 bases to trimming and J lost 5 bases, with 8 bases between them. Germline CDR1 and CDR2: SGHRS and YFSETQ. This CDR3 has 13 residues. Based on the CDR3 plus reference TRBV5-1 and TRBJ2-5, the full variable domain is KAGVTQTPRYLIKTRGQQVTLSCSPISGHRSVSWYQQTPGQGLQFLFEYFSETQRNKGNFPGRFSGRQFSNSRSEMNVSTLELGDSALYLCASSLATGETQYFGPGTRLLVL.

The V gene is TRBV28, the J gene TRBJ1-6, with TRBD1 matching over 7 bases. V lost 7 bases and J lost 7; bases outside the gene matches: 7. The germline V gene encodes CDR1 MDHEN and CDR2 SYDVKM. This CDR3 is built from 14 residues. CDR3 coding DNA: TGTGCCAGCACCACCGGGACAGAGAATTCACCCCTCCACTTT. Translation: CASTTGTENSPLHF.

The chain is built from TRBV30 and TRBJ2-1; 8 bases are a match to TRBD2. Germline CDR1 is GTSNPN and CDR2 is SVGIG (reference sequence). The CDR3 spans 15 residues. The V and J ends lost 0 bases and 2 bases, in that order; junction bases with no gene match: 3. The CDR3 DNA follows: TGTGCCTGGAGTGTAACTAGCGGCGCCTACAATGAGCAGTTCTTC. This gives the protein CAWSVTSGAYNEQFF.

This clonotype was recorded a few times. The V gene is TRBV27, the J gene TRBJ1-6; 7 positions agree with TRBD1. Looked up from germline, CDR1 is MNHEY and CDR2 is SMNVEV (reference sequence). The CDR3 has 13 amino acids. V trimming: 8 bases; J trimming: 8 bases; junction bases outside the gene matches: 6. The chain's CDR3 is CASGRQGDSPLHF. The CDR3 DNA is TGTGCCAGCGGGCGACAGGGTGATTCACCCCTCCACTTT.

This clonotype occurred many times. The chain joins TRBV11-2 to TRBJ2-1; D gene ambiguous. Germline loops: CDR1 SGHAT, CDR2 FQNNGV. The CDR3 extends over 15 amino acids. V lost 4 bases to trimming and J lost 0 bases, with 10 bases between them. This chain's CDR3 is CASSSMTYSYNEQFF. The CDR3 nucleotides are TGTGCCAGCAGCTCTATGACGTACTCCTACAATGAGCAGTTCTTC.

This clonotype has ten or more counts. The chain has TRBV2 and TRBJ2-1; the D gene is possibly TRBD2 (6 bases). The CDR3 extends over 16 amino acids. V was cut by 4 bases and J by 6 bases, with 19 bases left in between. Germline V CDR1 and CDR2: SNHLY, FYNNEI. The DNA for the CDR3 is TGTGCCAGCAGTGCCCGCCAAGTAAGGGGACTCAATGAGCAGTTCTTC. Its protein product is CASSARQVRGLNEQFF.

This clonotype appeared a few times. The chain links TRBV7-8 to TRBJ2-6, with a possible D match to TRBD1 (5 bases). Deletions cut 5 bases from V and 0 bases from J, with 11 bases between. CDR3 size: 16 residues. Germline V gene lookup returns CDR1 SGHVS and CDR2 FQNEAQ. Written as DNA, the CDR3 is TGTGCCAGCAGCCGCGACAGATACTCTGGGGCCAACGTCCTGACTTTC. Its protein is CASSRDRYSGANVLTF.

The V gene is TRBV19, the J gene TRBJ1-3; 8 bases agree with TRBD1. After removal of 2 bases from V and 1 base from J, the junction contained 10 bases not matched to a gene. The CDR3 consists of 18 residues. Germline-derived CDR1 and CDR2 are LNHDA and SQIVND (reference sequence). CDR3 sequence: CASSILAGGVSSGNTIYF. CDR3 coding DNA: TGTGCCAGTAGTATACTGGCAGGGGGCGTAAGTTCTGGAAACACCATATATTTT. Combining the CDR3 with reference TRBV19 and TRBJ1-3 gives the whole variable domain DGGITQSPKYLFRKEGQNVTLSCEQNLNHDAMYWYRQDPGQGLRLIYYSQIVNDFQKGDIAEGYSVSREKKESFPLTVTSAQKNPTAFYLCASSILAGGVSSGNTIYFGEGSWLTVV.